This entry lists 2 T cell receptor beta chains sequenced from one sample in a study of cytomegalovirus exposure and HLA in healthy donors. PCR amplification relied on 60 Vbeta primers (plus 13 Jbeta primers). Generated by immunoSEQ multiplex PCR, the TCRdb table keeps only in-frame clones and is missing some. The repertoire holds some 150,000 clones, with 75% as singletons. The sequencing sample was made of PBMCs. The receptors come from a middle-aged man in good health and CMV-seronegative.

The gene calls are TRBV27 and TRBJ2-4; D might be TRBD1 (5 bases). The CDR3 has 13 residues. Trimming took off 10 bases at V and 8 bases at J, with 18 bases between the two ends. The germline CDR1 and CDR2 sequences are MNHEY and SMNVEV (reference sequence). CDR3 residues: CATTGALGDIQYF. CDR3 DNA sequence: TGTGCCACCACGGGCGCCCTAGGGGACATTCAGTACTTC.

The CDR3 here is CASSIDSQPQHF. CDR3 DNA: TGTGCCAGCAGCATCGACAGTCAGCCCCAGCATTTT. The rearrangement joins TRBV7-9 to TRBJ1-5; D might be TRBD1 (5 bases). CDR3 length: 12 amino acids. Trimming shortened V by 5 bases and J by 6 bases, and 8 bases separated the two germline ends. The germline V gene encodes CDR1 SEHNR and CDR2 FQNEAQ (reference sequence).